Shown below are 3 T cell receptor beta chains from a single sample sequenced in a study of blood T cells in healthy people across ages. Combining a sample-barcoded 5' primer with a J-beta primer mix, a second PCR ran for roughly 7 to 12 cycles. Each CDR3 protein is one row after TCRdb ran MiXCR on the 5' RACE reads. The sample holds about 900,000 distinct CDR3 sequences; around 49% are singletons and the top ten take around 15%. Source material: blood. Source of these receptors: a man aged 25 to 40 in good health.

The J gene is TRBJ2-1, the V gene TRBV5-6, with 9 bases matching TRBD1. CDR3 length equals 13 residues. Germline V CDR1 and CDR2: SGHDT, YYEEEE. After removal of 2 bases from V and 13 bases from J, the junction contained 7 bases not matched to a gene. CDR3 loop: CASSLLRTGAQFF. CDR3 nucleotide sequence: TGTGCCAGCAGCTTATTGCGGACAGGGGCCCAGTTCTTC.

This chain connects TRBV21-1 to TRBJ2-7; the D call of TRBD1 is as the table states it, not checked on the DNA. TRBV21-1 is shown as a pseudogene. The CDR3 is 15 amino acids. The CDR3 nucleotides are TGTGCCAGCAGCAAAGCGCGGGACAAGTCCTACGAGCAGTACTTC. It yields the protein CASSKARDKSYEQYF.

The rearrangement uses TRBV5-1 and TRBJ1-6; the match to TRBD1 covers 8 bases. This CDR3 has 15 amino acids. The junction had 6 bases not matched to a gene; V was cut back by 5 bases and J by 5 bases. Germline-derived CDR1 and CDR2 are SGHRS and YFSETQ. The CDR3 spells CASRPDRVDNSPLHF. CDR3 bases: TGCGCCAGCAGGCCGGACAGGGTGGATAATTCACCCCTCCACTTT. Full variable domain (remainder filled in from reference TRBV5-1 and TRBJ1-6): KAGVTQTPRYLIKTRGQQVTLSCSPISGHRSVSWYQQTPGQGLQFLFEYFSETQRNKGNFPGRFSGRQFSNSRSEMNVSTLELGDSALYLCASRPDRVDNSPLHFGNGTRLTVT.